The clone carrying this TCR beta chain was counted between two and nine times. Antigen specificity is unknown. One junction end does not reproduce the germline sequence, and a read error may be involved. The T cells that were sequenced for TCR beta were CD8+ and CD4+ cells from blood. An amount of RNA that ranged from roughly 0.45 to 1 ug was reverse transcribed with random hexamers. immunoSEQ multiplex PCR amplified TCR beta CDR3 across 54 Vbeta, 13 Jbeta. TCRdb recomputed calls from the immunoSEQ multiplex PCR reads with MiXCR, one row per CDR3 protein. The sample holds 150,000 to 200,000 distinct CDR3 sequences, 90% to 95% seen once. This record comes from a study of CD8 T cells in Susac syndrome. Germline V gene sequence: CDR1 SSHAT, CDR2 FNYEAQ (reference sequence). The CDR3 extends over 15 amino acids. Study results and limitations: Regarding the TCR sequencing and HLA analysis, the study admitted that a relatively small number of individuals were involved.

Sequencing input: CD4+ T cells from PBMCs. The source of this sequence is a human donor in good health. The genes are TRBV7-7 and TRBJ1-1; D is perhaps TRBD1 (5 bases). This CDR3 is CASSLARQMNTEAFF. CDR3 coding DNA: TGTGCTAGCAGCTTAGCCAGACAGATGAACACTGAAGCTTTCTTT.